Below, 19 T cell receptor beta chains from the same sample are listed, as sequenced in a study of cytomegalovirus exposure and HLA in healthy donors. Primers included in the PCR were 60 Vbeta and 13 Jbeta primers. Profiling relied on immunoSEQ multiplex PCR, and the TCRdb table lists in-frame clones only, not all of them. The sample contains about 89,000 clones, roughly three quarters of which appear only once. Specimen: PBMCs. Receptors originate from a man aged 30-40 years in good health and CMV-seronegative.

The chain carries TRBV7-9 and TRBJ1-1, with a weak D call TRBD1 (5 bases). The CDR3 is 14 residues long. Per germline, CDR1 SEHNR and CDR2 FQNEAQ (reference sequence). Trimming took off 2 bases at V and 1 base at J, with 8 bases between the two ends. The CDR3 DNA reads TGTGCCAGCAGCTTACAGGGCCCGAACACTGAAGCTTTCTTT. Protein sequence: CASSLQGPNTEAFF.

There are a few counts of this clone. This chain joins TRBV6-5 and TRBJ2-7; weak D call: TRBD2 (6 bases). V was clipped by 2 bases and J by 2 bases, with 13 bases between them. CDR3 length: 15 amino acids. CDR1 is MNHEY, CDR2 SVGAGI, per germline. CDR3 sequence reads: CASSYGRPNPYEQYF. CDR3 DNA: TGTGCCAGCAGTTACGGGAGGCCGAATCCCTACGAGCAGTACTTC.

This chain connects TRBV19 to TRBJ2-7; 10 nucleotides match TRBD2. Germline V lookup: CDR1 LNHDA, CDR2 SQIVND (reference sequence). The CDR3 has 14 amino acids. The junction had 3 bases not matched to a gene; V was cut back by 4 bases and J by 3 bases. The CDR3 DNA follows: TGTGCCAGTAGTAGTCTAGCGGGAGTCTACGAGCAGTACTTC. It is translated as CASSSLAGVYEQYF. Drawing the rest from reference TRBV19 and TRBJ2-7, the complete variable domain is DGGITQSPKYLFRKEGQNVTLSCEQNLNHDAMYWYRQDPGQGLRLIYYSQIVNDFQKGDIAEGYSVSREKKESFPLTVTSAQKNPTAFYLCASSSLAGVYEQYFGPGTRLTVT.

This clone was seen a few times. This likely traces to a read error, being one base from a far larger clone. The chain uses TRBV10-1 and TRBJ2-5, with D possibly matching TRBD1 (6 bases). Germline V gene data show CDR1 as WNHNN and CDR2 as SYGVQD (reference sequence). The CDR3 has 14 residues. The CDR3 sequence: CASRDSGRQETPYF. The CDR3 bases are TGCGCCAGCAGGGACAGCGGCAGGCAAGAGACCCCGTACTTC.

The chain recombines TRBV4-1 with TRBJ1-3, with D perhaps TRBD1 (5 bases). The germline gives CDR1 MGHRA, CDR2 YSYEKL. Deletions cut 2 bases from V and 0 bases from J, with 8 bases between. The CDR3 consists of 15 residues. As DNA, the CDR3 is TGCGCCAGCAGCCAAAGACAGAGCTCTGGAAACACCATATATTTT. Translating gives CASSQRQSSGNTIYF.

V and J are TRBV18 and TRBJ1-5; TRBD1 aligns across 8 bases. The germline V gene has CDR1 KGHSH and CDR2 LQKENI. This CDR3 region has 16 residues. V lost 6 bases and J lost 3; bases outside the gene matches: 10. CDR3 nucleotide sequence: TGTGCCAGCTCGACAGGGGAGCCCCTTAACAATCAGCCCCAGCATTTT. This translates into CASSTGEPLNNQPQHF.

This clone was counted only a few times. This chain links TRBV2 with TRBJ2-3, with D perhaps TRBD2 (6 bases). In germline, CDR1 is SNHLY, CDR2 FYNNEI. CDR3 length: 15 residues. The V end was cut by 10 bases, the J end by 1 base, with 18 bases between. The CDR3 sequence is CATPGGATGTDTQYF. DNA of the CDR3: TGTGCCACGCCAGGAGGGGCCACAGGCACAGATACGCAGTATTTT.

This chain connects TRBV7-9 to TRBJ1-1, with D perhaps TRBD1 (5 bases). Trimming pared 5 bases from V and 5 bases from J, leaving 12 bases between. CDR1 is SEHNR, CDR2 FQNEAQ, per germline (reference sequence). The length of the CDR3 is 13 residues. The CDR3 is CASSRRYRTEAFF. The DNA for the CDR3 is TGTGCCAGCAGCCGGAGATACAGGACTGAAGCTTTCTTT.

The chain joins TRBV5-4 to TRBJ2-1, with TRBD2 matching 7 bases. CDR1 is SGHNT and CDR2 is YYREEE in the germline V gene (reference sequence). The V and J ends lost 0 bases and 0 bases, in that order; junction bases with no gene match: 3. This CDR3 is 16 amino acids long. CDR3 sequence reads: CASSLGGGRSYNEQFF. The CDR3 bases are TGTGCCAGCAGCTTGGGGGGGGGACGCTCCTACAATGAGCAGTTCTTC. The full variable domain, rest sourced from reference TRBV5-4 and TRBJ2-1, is ETGVTQSPTHLIKTRGQQVTLRCSSQSGHNTVSWYQQALGQGPQFIFQYYREEENGRGNFPPRFSGLQFPNYSSELNVNALELDDSALYLCASSLGGGRSYNEQFFGPGTRLTVL.

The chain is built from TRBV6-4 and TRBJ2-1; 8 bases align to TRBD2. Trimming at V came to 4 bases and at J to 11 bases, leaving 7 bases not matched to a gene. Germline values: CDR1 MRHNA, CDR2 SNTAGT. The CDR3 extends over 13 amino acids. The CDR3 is CASSGKTSGQQFF. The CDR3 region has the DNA TGTGCCAGCAGTGGTAAAACTAGCGGACAGCAGTTCTTC.

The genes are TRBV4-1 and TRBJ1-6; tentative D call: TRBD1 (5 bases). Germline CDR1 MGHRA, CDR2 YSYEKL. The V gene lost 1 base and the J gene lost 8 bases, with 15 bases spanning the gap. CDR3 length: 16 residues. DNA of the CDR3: TGCGCCAGCAGCCAAGGGGTTGGAGGGGCGGATTCACCCCTCCACTTT. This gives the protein CASSQGVGGADSPLHF.

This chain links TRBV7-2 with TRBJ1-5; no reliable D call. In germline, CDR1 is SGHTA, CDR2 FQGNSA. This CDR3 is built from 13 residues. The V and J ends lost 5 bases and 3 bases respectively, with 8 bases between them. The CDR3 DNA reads TGTGCCAGCAGCCAAGCGTCCAATCAGCCCCAGCATTTT. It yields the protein CASSQASNQPQHF.

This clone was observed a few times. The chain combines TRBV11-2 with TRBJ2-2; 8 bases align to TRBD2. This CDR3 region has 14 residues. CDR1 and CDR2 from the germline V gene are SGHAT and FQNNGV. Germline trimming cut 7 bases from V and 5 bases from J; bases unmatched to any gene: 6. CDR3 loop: CASTISGATGELFF. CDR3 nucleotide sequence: TGTGCCAGCACCATTAGCGGGGCTACCGGGGAGCTGTTTTTT. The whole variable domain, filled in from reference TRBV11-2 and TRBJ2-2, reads EAGVAQSPRYKIIEKRQSVAFWCNPISGHATLYWYQQILGQGPKLLIQFQNNGVVDDSQLPKDRFSAERLKGVDSTLKIQPAKLEDSAVYLCASTISGATGELFFGEGSRLTVL.

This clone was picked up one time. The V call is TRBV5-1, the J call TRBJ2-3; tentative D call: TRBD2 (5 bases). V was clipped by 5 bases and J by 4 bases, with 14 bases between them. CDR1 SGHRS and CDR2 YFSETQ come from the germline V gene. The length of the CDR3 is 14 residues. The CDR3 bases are TGCGCCAGCAGGCCTATAGTAGCGTCAGATACGCAGTATTTT. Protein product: CASRPIVASDTQYF.

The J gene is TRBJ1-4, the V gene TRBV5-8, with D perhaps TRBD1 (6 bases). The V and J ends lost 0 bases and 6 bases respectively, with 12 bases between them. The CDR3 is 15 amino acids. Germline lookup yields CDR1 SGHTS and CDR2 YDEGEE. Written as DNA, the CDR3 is TGTGCCAGCAGCTTGGGTGGACAGAGTGATGAAAAACTGTTTTTT. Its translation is CASSLGGQSDEKLFF.

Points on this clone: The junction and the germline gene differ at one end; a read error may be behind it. The CDR3 DNA reads as TGTGCCAGCAGCTTAGAGACCCCGGAGACAGCCTTC. It yields the protein CASSLETPETAF. The chain combines TRBV7-9 with TRBJ2-7; D possibly corresponds to TRBD1 (5 bases). The CDR3 is 12 amino acids. Germline values: CDR1 SEHNR, CDR2 FQNEAQ (reference sequence).

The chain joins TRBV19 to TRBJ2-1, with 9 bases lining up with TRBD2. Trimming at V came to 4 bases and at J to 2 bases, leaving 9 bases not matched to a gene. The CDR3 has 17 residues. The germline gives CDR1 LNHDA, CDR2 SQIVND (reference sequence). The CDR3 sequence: CASSNTYSGRTYNEQFF. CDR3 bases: TGTGCCAGTAGTAACACTTATAGCGGGAGAACCTACAATGAGCAGTTCTTC.

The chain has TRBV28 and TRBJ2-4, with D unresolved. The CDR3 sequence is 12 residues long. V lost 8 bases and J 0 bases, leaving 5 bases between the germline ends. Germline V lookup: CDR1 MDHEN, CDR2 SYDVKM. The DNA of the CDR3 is TGTGCCAGCGGCAGAGCCAAAAACATTCAGTACTTC. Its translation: CASGRAKNIQYF.

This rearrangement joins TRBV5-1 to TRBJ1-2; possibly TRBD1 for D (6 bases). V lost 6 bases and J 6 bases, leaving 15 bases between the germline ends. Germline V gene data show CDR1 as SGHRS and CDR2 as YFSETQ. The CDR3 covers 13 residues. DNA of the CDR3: TGCGCCAGCACCTCGGGGGGCTGGGATGGCTACACCTTC. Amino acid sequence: CASTSGGWDGYTF.